This T cell receptor beta chain appears in the sequencing data of a study of blood T cell repertoires in COVID-19. Study at large: Sites in the United States, Italy and Spain provided acute and convalescent COVID-19 samples. T cells, B-cell-depleted T cells, or PBMCs provided the cDNA or gDNA that served as material.

Per the authors' pipeline: Reference gene primer amplification in the assay estimated nucleated cell counts. Assay: immunoSEQ multiplex PCR; the TCRdb copy retains only in-frame clones and omits some. The V and J calls and the clone size are those of that table, but D and trimming were determined from the DNA. This repertoire shows 150,000 to 200,000 clones, roughly 84% found once; its top ten account for approximately 2.6%. The TCR sequence derives from a human donor with acute or convalescent COVID-19. The donor label of this sample is uncertain. The sequenced sample was peripheral blood.

CDR3 amino acids: CASRGGTGDTQYF. The CDR3 DNA follows: TGTGCCAGTAGGGGGGGGACAGGGGATACGCAGTATTTT. V usage is TRBV19 and J usage is TRBJ2-3; 9 bases are shared with TRBD1. Germline values: CDR1 LNHDA, CDR2 SQIVND (reference sequence). V shed 6 bases and J 6 bases; nucleotides not matched to a gene: 4. This CDR3 spans 13 amino acids.